This paragraph covers one TCR beta chain sequence. Its antigen is not known. A read error may explain this, as a much larger clone is one base away. Construction of the TCR beta libraries employed iRepertoire HTBI primers in conjunction with Arm-PCR of CDR3 regions. TCRdb passed the multiplex PCR reads through MiXCR, listing each CDR3 protein once. The sample contains 400,000 to 650,000 distinct CDR3 sequences, around 16% of which appear only once. This sample was taken from a study of regulatory T cells in long-lasting Graves disease. Study outcomes and limitations: Favored usage of TRBV28, TRBJ1-2 and TRBJ2-5 was recorded in persistent disease.

Sample time point: newly diagnosed GD, antithyroid drugs for less than 3 months. From PBMCs, RNA was extracted and then used to make the TCR library. The CDR3 length is 15 residues. The V gene lost 3 bases and the J gene lost 7 bases, with 19 bases spanning the gap. Looked up from germline, CDR1 is SGHNT and CDR2 is YYREEE (reference sequence). The sample was also reused in another study, on T cells in Graves' hyperthyroidism and ophthalmopathy. From that report: RT-PCR in the first round (using the HTBI primer set) targeted the TCR CDR3.

Sequences were derived from peripheral blood mononuclear cells (PBMCs), sampled at new diagnosis, from a patient treated with antithyroid drugs. The gene calls are TRBV5-4 and TRBJ1-2; weak D call: TRBD1 (5 bases). The receptor was isolated from a woman aged 40-65 years with Graves disease. This CDR3 is CASSSRQILRSGYTF. Written as DNA, the CDR3 is TGTGCCAGCAGCTCCCGACAGATCCTGAGGTCTGGCTACACCTTC.